The 25 T cell receptor beta chains below come from one sample, sequenced in a study of blood T cell repertoires in COVID-19. Repertoires were generated with immunoSEQ multiplex PCR, while TCRdb's copy carries only in-frame clones and drops some. The sample includes about 86,000 clones, around 82% of them seen just once. The source material was peripheral blood. Every receptor here comes from a woman older than 75 with acute or convalescent COVID-19.

CDR3 in DNA: TGTGCCAGCTCACCGTCAGGGACTGAAGCTTTCTTT. This sequence encodes CASSPSGTEAFF. The chain joins TRBV18 to TRBJ1-1; weak D call: TRBD1 (5 bases). Trimming took off 3 bases at V and 5 bases at J, with 7 bases between the two ends. There are 12 residues in the CDR3. Germline V gives CDR1 KGHSH, CDR2 LQKENI.

The rearrangement uses TRBV4-2 and TRBJ1-4, with unresolved D. V shed 0 bases and J shed 1 base, with 9 bases lying between them. CDR1 is LGHNA, CDR2 YNFKEQ, per germline. CDR3 size: 16 residues. This CDR3 reads CASSQDHGETNEKLFF. The CDR3 coding sequence is TGTGCCAGCAGCCAAGATCACGGGGAAACTAATGAAAAACTGTTTTTT.

The chain is built from TRBV19 and TRBJ1-6, with D possibly TRBD1 on 5 matching bases. Germline V gene sequence: CDR1 LNHDA, CDR2 SQIVND (reference sequence). V lost 7 bases and J lost 7, with 14 bases in between. The CDR3 covers 14 residues. The CDR3 region is CASTLRGKNSPLHF. The CDR3 nucleotides are TGTGCCAGTACCTTAAGGGGAAAAAATTCACCCCTCCACTTT.

The chain is built from TRBV5-8 and TRBJ1-2, with 9 bases that match TRBD1. V lost 0 bases to trimming and J lost 2 bases; unmatched junction nucleotides: 5. Germline-derived CDR1 and CDR2 are SGHTS and YDEGEE. The CDR3 spans 16 residues. In nucleotides, the CDR3 is TGTGCCAGCAGCTTGGATTGGACAGGGGCCAACTATGGCTACACCTTC. This codes for CASSLDWTGANYGYTF.

This chain connects TRBV18 to TRBJ1-4; tentative D call: TRBD1 (6 bases). Germline V gene data show CDR1 as KGHSH and CDR2 as LQKENI. The V end lost 2 bases, the J end lost 1 base, and 11 bases lay between the germline ends. The length of the CDR3 is 16 residues. In nucleotides, the CDR3 is TGTGCCAGCTCACCAGGACAGCCTGGAACTAATGAAAAACTGTTTTTT. Translation: CASSPGQPGTNEKLFF. Full variable domain (remainder filled in from reference TRBV18 and TRBJ1-4): NAGVMQNPRHLVRRRGQEARLRCSPMKGHSHVYWYRQLPEEGLKFMVYLQKENIIDESGMPKERFSAEFPKEGPSILRIQQVVRGDSAAYFCASSPGQPGTNEKLFFGSGTQLSVL.

The chain uses TRBV28 and TRBJ2-7; 8 nucleotides match TRBD1. The CDR3 length is 15 residues. Germline values: CDR1 MDHEN, CDR2 SYDVKM. The J segment lost 2 bases and the V segment lost 5 bases, leaving 8 bases of the junction unmatched. The CDR3 sequence: CASSGPGQAAYEQYF. The DNA of the CDR3 is TGTGCCAGCAGTGGCCCGGGACAGGCAGCCTACGAGCAGTACTTC.

This chain links TRBV19 with TRBJ1-4; TRBD1 aligns across 8 bases. This CDR3 has 14 residues. Per the germline V gene, CDR1 is LNHDA and CDR2 is SQIVND (reference sequence). Trimming took 6 bases from V and 8 from J; bases not matched to a gene: 8. The CDR3 bases are TGTGCCAGTAGCCGGACAGGGATTAGCGAAAAACTGTTTTTT. Amino acids: CASSRTGISEKLFF. The complete variable domain, with remaining parts taken from reference TRBV19 and TRBJ1-4, reads DGGITQSPKYLFRKEGQNVTLSCEQNLNHDAMYWYRQDPGQGLRLIYYSQIVNDFQKGDIAEGYSVSREKKESFPLTVTSAQKNPTAFYLCASSRTGISEKLFFGSGTQLSVL.

This clone came up a few times. The chain recombines TRBV27 with TRBJ1-5; D perhaps matches TRBD1 (6 bases). The ends were cut back, 5 bases at V and 7 bases at J, with 15 bases in the middle. Germline CDR1 and CDR2: MNHEY and SMNVEV (reference sequence). The CDR3 has 14 amino acids. The CDR3 DNA follows: TGTGCCAGCAGTCCCCAAGGGGGTGGACAGCCCCAGCATTTT. This sequence encodes CASSPQGGGQPQHF.

This chain links TRBV3-1 (or the pseudogene TRBV3-2) with TRBJ1-5; D not certain. Germline CDR1 reads LGHDT; CDR2 reads YNNKEL (reference sequence). The ends were cut back, 3 bases at V and 2 bases at J, with 17 bases in the middle. CDR3 size: 17 residues. This CDR3 is CASSQAGIGMGNQPQHF. The CDR3 DNA follows: TGTGCCAGCAGCCAGGCAGGAATCGGGATGGGCAATCAGCCCCAGCATTTT.

The rearrangement uses TRBV15 and TRBJ2-5; 8 bases agree with TRBD1. Germline assignment: CDR1 LNHNV and CDR2 YYDKDF (reference sequence). V shed 3 bases and J 3 bases; nucleotides not matched to a gene: 9. CDR3 length: 16 amino acids. CDR3 protein: CATSSFVGTGKETQYF. The CDR3 DNA reads as TGTGCCACCAGCAGCTTCGTCGGGACAGGAAAAGAGACCCAGTACTTC.

The chain recombines TRBV7-2 with TRBJ2-5; maybe TRBD1 (5 bases). This CDR3 region has 14 residues. Germline CDR1 SGHTA, CDR2 FQGNSA. The V end was cut by 7 bases, the J end by 2 bases, with 14 bases between. CDR3 residues: CASTPRQLQETQYF. CDR3 nucleotide sequence: TGTGCCAGCACCCCCCGACAGCTTCAAGAGACCCAGTACTTC. The full variable domain, its missing parts supplied by reference TRBV7-2 and TRBJ2-5, is GAGVSQSPSNKVTEKGKDVELRCDPISGHTALYWYRQSLGQGLEFLIYFQGNSAPDKSGLPSDRFSAERTGGSVSTLTIQRTQQEDSAVYLCASTPRQLQETQYFGPGTRLLVL.

The genes are TRBV6-5 and TRBJ2-3, with 7 bases aligning to TRBD2. Germline V gives CDR1 MNHEY, CDR2 SVGAGI. The trim removed 2 bases at V and 1 base at J, leaving 0 bases unmatched. This CDR3 spans 14 amino acids. CDR3 coding DNA: TGTGCCAGCAGTTACGCGGGAGGCACAGATACGCAGTATTTT. Its protein product is CASSYAGGTDTQYF.

CDR3 in DNA: TGTGCCAGCAGTGTAGATACCGGTTACGAGCAGTACTTC. Translating it yields CASSVDTGYEQYF. The rearrangement joins TRBV2 to TRBJ2-7, with unresolved D. The CDR3 has 13 amino acids. Germline V gives CDR1 SNHLY, CDR2 FYNNEI. Trimming took 4 bases from V and 4 from J, leaving 11 bases between them.

The chain couples TRBV6-2 or TRBV6-3 to TRBJ1-1; D is perhaps TRBD1 (6 bases). V lost 2 bases and J lost 3, with 22 bases in between. The CDR3 totals 18 residues. The germline gives CDR1 MNHEY, CDR2 SVGEGT. This chain's CDR3 is CASSYGQGRFLGHTEAFF. CDR3 bases: TGTGCCAGCAGTTACGGGCAGGGGCGGTTCTTAGGTCACACTGAAGCTTTCTTT.

V usage is TRBV7-3 and J usage is TRBJ2-2, with 10 bases that match TRBD2. Looked up from germline, CDR1 is SGHTA and CDR2 is FQGTGA. V gave up 6 bases and J gave up 1 base; unmatched junction bases: 5. The CDR3 is made up of 16 amino acids. The CDR3 reads CASSPLAGVNTGELFF. The CDR3 DNA reads as TGTGCCAGCAGTCCGCTAGCGGGGGTGAACACCGGGGAGCTGTTTTTT.

V usage is TRBV10-3 and J usage is TRBJ2-7; 7 nucleotides match TRBD2. The germline V gene encodes CDR1 ENHRY and CDR2 SYGVKD. V shed 1 base and J 0 bases; nucleotides not matched to a gene: 6. The CDR3 consists of 16 residues. The CDR3 sequence is CAISELVSGYSYEQYF. CDR3 nucleotides: TGTGCCATCAGTGAGTTGGTTAGCGGGTACTCCTACGAGCAGTACTTC.

V gene TRBV3-1 (or the pseudogene TRBV3-2) combines with J gene TRBJ1-6; D is unresolved. Germline lookup yields CDR1 LGHDT and CDR2 YNNKEL (reference sequence). The CDR3 covers 14 residues. The V and J ends lost 2 bases and 10 bases respectively, with 12 bases between them. The CDR3 loop reads CASSQTKGGSPLHF. CDR3 in DNA: TGTGCCAGCAGCCAAACGAAAGGAGGATCACCCCTCCACTTT.

For the CDR3, the DNA is TGCGCCAGCAGAAATACAGGGGGAGGAAATTCACCCCTCCACTTT. This translates into CASRNTGGGNSPLHF. The rearrangement links TRBV10-2 to TRBJ1-6; 8 nucleotides match TRBD1. The CDR3 has 15 amino acids. Germline CDR1 WSHSY, CDR2 SAAADI. V was clipped by 6 bases and J by 7 bases; unmatched bases: 8.

The chain uses TRBV3-1 (or the pseudogene TRBV3-2) and TRBJ1-1, with TRBD1 as a possible D gene (5 bases). V shed 2 bases and J shed 1 base, with 8 bases lying between them. The length of the CDR3 is 14 residues. CDR1 is LGHDT and CDR2 is YNNKEL in the germline V gene (reference sequence). The CDR3 loop is CASSQTGQNTEAFF. CDR3 DNA sequence: TGTGCCAGCAGCCAAACCGGACAGAACACTGAAGCTTTCTTT.

V gene TRBV15 combines with J gene TRBJ2-3; 9 bases fit TRBD1. Losses at the gene ends were 5 bases for V and 6 bases for J; bases not matched to a gene: 9. In germline, CDR1 is LNHNV, CDR2 YYDKDF (reference sequence). This CDR3 spans 15 amino acids. The CDR3 region has the DNA TGTGCCACCAGCGCCCGGGACAGGGCCCTCGATACGCAGTATTTT. It translates to CATSARDRALDTQYF.

This chain links TRBV19 with TRBJ2-3; maybe TRBD1 (6 bases). Germline V gene lookup returns CDR1 LNHDA and CDR2 SQIVND (reference sequence). CDR3 size: 14 residues. V was shortened by 6 bases and J by 0 bases, with 10 bases between the two germline ends. The CDR3 coding sequence is TGTGCCAGTAGGGACAGCGCTAGCACAGATACGCAGTATTTT. Protein product: CASRDSASTDTQYF.

The chain is built from TRBV6-6 and TRBJ2-1; D is unresolved. In germline, CDR1 is MNHNY, CDR2 SVGAGI (reference sequence). CDR3 size: 13 residues. V lost 7 bases and J 4 bases, leaving 11 bases between the germline ends. The CDR3 DNA follows: TGTGCCAGCAACCTCAGATCTTACAATGAGCAGTTCTTC. This codes for CASNLRSYNEQFF.

This clone was picked up one time. This chain joins TRBV2 and TRBJ1-5; 7 bases match TRBD1. The V and J ends lost 6 bases and 0 bases, in that order; junction bases with no gene match: 14. Germline CDR1 SNHLY, CDR2 FYNNEI. CDR3 length: 18 residues. DNA for the CDR3: TGTGCCAGCAGAGGACGACAGGGAAGGGGGTATAGCAATCAGCCCCAGCATTTT. Translation gives CASRGRQGRGYSNQPQHF.

The chain has TRBV5-1 and TRBJ2-1; D gene unclear. Germline CDR1 SGHRS, CDR2 YFSETQ. The CDR3 has 15 residues. Trimming stripped 0 bases from V and 2 bases from J, with 9 bases between. For the CDR3, the DNA is TGCGCCAGCAGCTTGGGACTGCCCCCCTACAATGAGCAGTTCTTC. The encoded protein is CASSLGLPPYNEQFF.

V usage is TRBV20-1 and J usage is TRBJ2-5; 9 bases match TRBD2. The CDR3 is made up of 15 amino acids. The junction had 9 bases not matched to a gene; V was cut back by 3 bases and J by 4 bases. Germline-derived CDR1 and CDR2 are DFQATT and SNEGSKA (reference sequence). CDR3 region: CSASYSGGTVETQYF. In nucleotides, the CDR3 is TGCAGTGCTAGTTATAGCGGGGGAACAGTAGAGACCCAGTACTTC.